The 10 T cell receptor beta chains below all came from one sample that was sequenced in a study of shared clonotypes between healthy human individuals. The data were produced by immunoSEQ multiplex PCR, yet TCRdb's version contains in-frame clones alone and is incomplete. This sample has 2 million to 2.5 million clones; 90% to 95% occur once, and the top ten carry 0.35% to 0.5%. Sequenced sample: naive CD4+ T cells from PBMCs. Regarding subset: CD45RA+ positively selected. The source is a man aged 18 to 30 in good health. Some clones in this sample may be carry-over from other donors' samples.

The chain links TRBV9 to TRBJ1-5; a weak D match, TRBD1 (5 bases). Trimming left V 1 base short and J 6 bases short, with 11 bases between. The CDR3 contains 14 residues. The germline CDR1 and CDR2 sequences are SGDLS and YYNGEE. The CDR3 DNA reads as TGTGCCAGCAGCGTATCGGAGGGGCCTCAGCCCCAGCATTTT. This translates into CASSVSEGPQPQHF.

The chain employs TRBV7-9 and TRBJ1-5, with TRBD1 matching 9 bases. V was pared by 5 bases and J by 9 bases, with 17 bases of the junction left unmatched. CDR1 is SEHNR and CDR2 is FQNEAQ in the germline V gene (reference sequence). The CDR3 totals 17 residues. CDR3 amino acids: CASSPIGGTGQRGPQHF. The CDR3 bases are TGTGCCAGCAGCCCAATAGGAGGGACAGGGCAAAGGGGGCCCCAGCATTTT.

The CDR3 region has the DNA TGTGCCAGCAGCGTAGGAGACTTCTATTTTGGAAACACCATATATTTT. Encoded protein: CASSVGDFYFGNTIYF. The chain couples TRBV9 to TRBJ1-3; D not certain. The CDR3 is 16 amino acids. Germline V gene sequence: CDR1 SGDLS, CDR2 YYNGEE. Trimming pared 0 bases from V and 3 bases from J, leaving 13 bases between.

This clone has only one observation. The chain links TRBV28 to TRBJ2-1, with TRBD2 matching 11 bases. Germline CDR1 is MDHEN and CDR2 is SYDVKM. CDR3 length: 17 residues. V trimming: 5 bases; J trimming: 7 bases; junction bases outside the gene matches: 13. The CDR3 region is CASSDPTSGNVGNEQFF. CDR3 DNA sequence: TGTGCCAGCAGTGACCCGACTAGCGGGAACGTCGGGAATGAGCAGTTCTTC.

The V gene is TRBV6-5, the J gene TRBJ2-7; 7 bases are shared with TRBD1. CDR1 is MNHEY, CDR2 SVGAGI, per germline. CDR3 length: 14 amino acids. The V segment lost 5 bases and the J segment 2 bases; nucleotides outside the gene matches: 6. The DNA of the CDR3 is TGTGCCAGCAGTACCGGGGACAGCCCCTACGAGCAGTACTTC. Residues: CASSTGDSPYEQYF.

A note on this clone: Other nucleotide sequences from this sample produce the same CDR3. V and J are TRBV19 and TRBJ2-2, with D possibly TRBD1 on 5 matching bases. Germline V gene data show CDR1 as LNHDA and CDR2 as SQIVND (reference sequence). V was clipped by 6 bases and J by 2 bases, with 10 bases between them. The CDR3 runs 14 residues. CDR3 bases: TGTGCCAGTAGGCCGCAGGGAAACACCGGGGAGCTGTTTTTT. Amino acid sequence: CASRPQGNTGELFF. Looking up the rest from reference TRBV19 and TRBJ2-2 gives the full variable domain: DGGITQSPKYLFRKEGQNVTLSCEQNLNHDAMYWYRQDPGQGLRLIYYSQIVNDFQKGDIAEGYSVSREKKESFPLTVTSAQKNPTAFYLCASRPQGNTGELFFGEGSRLTVL.

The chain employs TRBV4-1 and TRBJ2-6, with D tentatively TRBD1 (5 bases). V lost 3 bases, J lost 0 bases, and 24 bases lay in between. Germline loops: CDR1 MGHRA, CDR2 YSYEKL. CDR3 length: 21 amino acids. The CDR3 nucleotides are TGCGCCAGCAGCCACCTACTGATGCAGGGCGGACCCACCTCTGGGGCCAACGTCCTGACTTTC. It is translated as CASSHLLMQGGPTSGANVLTF.

The CDR3 region has the DNA TGTGCCAGCAGGTTCAGGGTTCGCTCCTACGAGCAGTACTTC. Translating it yields CASRFRVRSYEQYF. The gene calls are TRBV28 and TRBJ2-7; weak D call: TRBD1 (5 bases). The V gene's germline CDR1 is MDHEN and CDR2 SYDVKM. Trimming stripped 6 bases from V and 0 bases from J, with 12 bases between. This CDR3 spans 14 amino acids.

The CDR3 sequence is CASSLAGLAGYYEQYF. The DNA of the CDR3 is TGTGCCAGCAGCTTAGCCGGACTAGCGGGTTACTACGAGCAGTACTTC. The chain links TRBV7-2 to TRBJ2-7; 11 bases fit TRBD2. V was pared by 0 bases and J by 3 bases, with 4 bases of the junction left unmatched. The CDR3 loop spans 16 amino acids. The germline V gene has CDR1 SGHTA and CDR2 FQGNSA.

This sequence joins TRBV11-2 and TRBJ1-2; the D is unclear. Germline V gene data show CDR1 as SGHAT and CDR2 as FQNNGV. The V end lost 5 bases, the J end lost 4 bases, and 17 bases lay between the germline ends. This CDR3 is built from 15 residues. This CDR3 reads CASSHGSGLVYGYTF. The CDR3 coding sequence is TGTGCCAGCAGCCATGGGTCCGGTCTCGTCTATGGCTACACCTTC.